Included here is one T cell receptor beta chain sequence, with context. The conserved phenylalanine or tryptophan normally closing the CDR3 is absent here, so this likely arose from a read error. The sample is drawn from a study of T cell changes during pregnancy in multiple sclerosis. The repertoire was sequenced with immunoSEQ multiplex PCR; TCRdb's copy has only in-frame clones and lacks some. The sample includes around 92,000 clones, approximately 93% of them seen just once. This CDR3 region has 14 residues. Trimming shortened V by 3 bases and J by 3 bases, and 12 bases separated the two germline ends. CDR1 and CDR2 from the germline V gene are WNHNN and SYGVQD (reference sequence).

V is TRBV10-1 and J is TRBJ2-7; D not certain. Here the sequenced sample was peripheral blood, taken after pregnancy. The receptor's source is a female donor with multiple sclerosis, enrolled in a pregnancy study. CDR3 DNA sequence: TGCGCCAGCAGTGACGGAAGGGTGGACTACGAGCAGTACCTC. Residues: CASSDGRVDYEQYL.